The 31 T cell receptor beta chains reported below all come from one sample, sequenced in a study of blood T cells in healthy people across ages. For the second PCR, which ran for about 7 to 11 cycles, a sample-barcoded 5' primer and a J-beta primer mix were used. Each CDR3 protein gets one entry after TCRdb re-called the 5' RACE reads with MiXCR. The sample has 1.2 million to 1.5 million distinct CDR3 sequences; 55% to 75% are singletons. Sequencing was done on a sample of blood. The source is a man aged 18 to 30 in good health.

This clonotype was picked up a small number of times. The V and J genes are TRBV4-1 and TRBJ1-5; a possible D gene is TRBD1 (6 bases). Germline CDR1 MGHRA, CDR2 YSYEKL. This CDR3 has 14 residues. Trimming removed 1 base from V and 3 bases from J, with 7 bases in between. The CDR3 region is CASSQGQVNQPQHF. CDR3 sequence (DNA): TGCGCCAGCAGCCAAGGACAGGTCAATCAGCCCCAGCATTTT.

The chain recombines TRBV5-1 with TRBJ2-3; D gene ambiguous. V was clipped by 4 bases and J by 1 base, with 16 bases between them. The CDR3 runs 16 residues. Germline CDR1 SGHRS, CDR2 YFSETQ. The CDR3 coding sequence is TGCGCCAGCAGCCCGAGTACGGCGGTTGGCACAGATACGCAGTATTTT. Protein: CASSPSTAVGTDTQYF.

This clonotype was observed a handful of times. The chain couples TRBV13 to TRBJ2-5; tentatively, D is TRBD2 (5 bases). V lost 5 bases to trimming and J lost 1 base, with 8 bases between them. CDR1 and CDR2 (germline): PRHDT, FYEKMQ (reference sequence). The CDR3 covers 13 residues. The CDR3 spells CASSAGIQETQYF. The CDR3 nucleotides are TGTGCCAGCAGCGCCGGGATCCAAGAGACCCAGTACTTC.

Concerning this clonotype: Germline is not matched at one junction end, which may reflect a read error. The chain carries TRBV6-5 and TRBJ1-5; perhaps TRBD1 as D (6 bases). Germline V gives CDR1 MNHEY, CDR2 SVGAGI. The CDR3 loop spans 13 amino acids. In DNA, the CDR3 is TGTGCTAGCAGTACAGGGAAGGGTCAGCCCCAGCATTTT. Residues: CASSTGKGQPQHF.

This clonotype was counted between two and nine times. The J gene is TRBJ2-5, the V gene TRBV7-2; D is possibly TRBD2 (5 bases). The CDR3 spans 17 residues. CDR1 SGHTA and CDR2 FQGNSA come from the germline V gene. Trimming shortened V by 1 base and J by 0 bases, and 15 bases separated the two germline ends. The CDR3 loop is CASSLDKDKRYQETQYF. The CDR3, as DNA: TGTGCCAGCAGCTTAGATAAAGATAAGCGGTACCAAGAGACCCAGTACTTC.

The chain combines TRBV11-2 with TRBJ2-1, with D tentatively TRBD2 (5 bases). The V gene lost 0 bases and the J gene lost 6 bases, with 12 bases spanning the gap. The CDR3 is 15 amino acids. CDR1 and CDR2 from the germline V gene are SGHAT and FQNNGV. CDR3 loop: CASSLESGLFNEQFF. The CDR3 DNA reads TGTGCCAGCAGCTTAGAATCCGGACTCTTCAATGAGCAGTTCTTC.

V gene TRBV4-1 combines with J gene TRBJ2-5; D perhaps matches TRBD2 (5 bases). Deletions cut 3 bases from V and 2 bases from J, with 10 bases between. The length of the CDR3 is 14 residues. Germline V lookup: CDR1 MGHRA, CDR2 YSYEKL. CDR3 bases: TGCGCCAGCAGCCAGCCGGGGATACAAGAGACCCAGTACTTC. Translated: CASSQPGIQETQYF.

The J gene is TRBJ2-7, the V gene TRBV5-1; D is unresolved. V was shortened by 5 bases and J by 0 bases, with 9 bases between the two germline ends. Germline assignment: CDR1 SGHRS and CDR2 YFSETQ. This CDR3 is 13 amino acids long. This chain's CDR3 is CASRIEGSYEQYF. The CDR3, as DNA: TGCGCCAGCAGGATCGAAGGCTCCTACGAGCAGTACTTC.

This rearrangement joins TRBV29-1 to TRBJ2-7, with D hard to call. The CDR3 contains 11 residues. V shed 7 bases and J shed 3 bases, with 10 bases lying between them. CDR1 and CDR2 (germline): SQVTM, ANQGSEA. This CDR3 is CSGDWGYEQYF. CDR3 DNA: TGCAGCGGAGACTGGGGCTACGAGCAGTACTTC.

The chain is built from TRBV29-1 and TRBJ1-2; 7 nucleotides align to TRBD1. Germline CDR1 and CDR2: SQVTM and ANQGSEA. There are 12 residues in the CDR3. V was pared by 4 bases and J by 8 bases, with 7 bases of the junction left unmatched. The CDR3 sequence: CSVAGTVIGYTF. For the CDR3, the DNA is TGCAGCGTTGCCGGGACAGTGATCGGCTACACCTTC.

This clonotype was seen just once. V and J are TRBV6-2 or TRBV6-3 and TRBJ2-7; the D gene is possibly TRBD2 (5 bases). CDR1 and CDR2 (germline): MNHEY, SVGEGT. V lost 4 bases, J lost 4 bases, and 11 bases lay in between. The CDR3 extends over 13 amino acids. CDR3 sequence reads: CASSFLAGYEQYF. The CDR3, as DNA: TGTGCCAGCAGTTTTCTCGCGGGTTACGAGCAGTACTTC.

The rearrangement uses TRBV28 and TRBJ2-3; D remains unclear. This CDR3 region has 15 residues. Between the trimmed V and J ends, which lost 3 bases and 3 bases, there was a span of 13 bases. The germline gives CDR1 MDHEN, CDR2 SYDVKM. CDR3 sequence (DNA): TGTGCCAGCAGTTTTCTGGATTCGATAACAGATACGCAGTATTTT. This translates into CASSFLDSITDTQYF. Full variable domain (rest looked up from reference TRBV28 and TRBJ2-3): DVKVTQSSRYLVKRTGEKVFLECVQDMDHENMFWYRQDPGLGLRLIYFSYDVKMKEKGDIPEGYSVSREKKERFSLILESASTNQTSMYLCASSFLDSITDTQYFGPGTRLTVL.

The rearrangement joins TRBV6-1 to TRBJ1-5; D is unclear. This CDR3 is 15 amino acids long. Germline assignment: CDR1 MNHNS and CDR2 SASEGT. Trimming pared 1 base from V and 2 bases from J, leaving 9 bases between. The CDR3 protein is CASSEDLGRNQPQHF. For the CDR3, the DNA is TGTGCCAGCAGTGAAGATCTGGGTCGCAATCAGCCCCAGCATTTT.

This chain connects TRBV7-4 to TRBJ1-5, with a possible D match to TRBD1 (6 bases). CDR1 and CDR2 from the germline V gene are SGHVT and SQSDAQ. CDR3 length: 13 amino acids. CDR3 sequence reads: CAGGAYSNQPQHF. The DNA for the CDR3 is TGTGCTGGGGGGGCGTATAGCAATCAGCCCCAGCATTTT.

This chain joins TRBV5-1 and TRBJ2-5; D may be TRBD1 (5 bases). Trimming took 1 base from V and 2 from J, leaving 12 bases between them. The germline V gene encodes CDR1 SGHRS and CDR2 YFSETQ. This CDR3 is built from 15 residues. CDR3 in DNA: TGCGCCAGCAGCTTGCAGGGTGTGCGACAAGAGACCCAGTACTTC. Amino acid sequence: CASSLQGVRQETQYF.

The sample holds one count of this clonotype. The chain combines TRBV5-1 with TRBJ1-1; D gene unclear. V lost 0 bases, J lost 1 base, and 10 bases lay in between. Germline CDR1 is SGHRS and CDR2 is YFSETQ. The CDR3 runs to 15 residues. The CDR3 loop is CASSLVGVKNTEAFF. The CDR3 DNA follows: TGCGCCAGCAGCTTGGTCGGGGTAAAGAACACTGAAGCTTTCTTT.

This clonotype has just a few counts. A junction boundary mismatches the germline segment, possibly from a read error. The V call is TRBV3-1, the J call TRBJ2-5; D unclear. The J call may not be correct, given that the DNA end is closer to TRBJ2-7. The germline gives CDR1 LGHDT, CDR2 YNNKEL (reference sequence). CDR3 length equals 16 residues. The CDR3: CVSSQGLLVKTYEQYF. The CDR3, as DNA: TGTGTCAGCAGCCAAGGGTTGCTAGTAAAAACCTACGAGCAGTACTTC.

The DNA for the CDR3 is TGCAGTGGAGTCCGACTAGCGGGGACAGATACGCAGTATTTT. It is translated as CSGVRLAGTDTQYF. The J gene is TRBJ2-3, the V gene TRBV20-1, with TRBD2 matching 11 bases. The junction had 6 bases not matched to a gene; V was cut back by 7 bases and J by 3 bases. The V gene's germline CDR1 is DFQATT and CDR2 SNEGSKA (reference sequence). This CDR3 is built from 14 residues.

V gene TRBV7-2 combines with J gene TRBJ2-7, with D perhaps being TRBD1 or TRBD2 (5 bases each). V was cut by 6 bases and J by 0 bases, with 12 bases left in between. Germline V CDR1 and CDR2: SGHTA, FQGNSA. CDR3 length: 14 amino acids. CDR3 region: CASRMAGGSYEQYF. In nucleotides, the CDR3 is TGTGCCAGCAGGATGGCTGGGGGCTCCTACGAGCAGTACTTC.

The V call is TRBV3-1, the J call TRBJ2-7; no firm D call. V lost 1 base, J lost 7 bases, and 17 bases lay in between. Germline CDR1 and CDR2: LGHDT and YNNKEL (reference sequence). This CDR3 comprises 15 residues. The CDR3 is CASSQGANRAREQYF. The CDR3, as DNA: TGTGCCAGCAGCCAAGGCGCCAACCGGGCGAGGGAGCAGTACTTC.

V and J are TRBV6-5 and TRBJ1-2; a possible D gene is TRBD1 (5 bases). This CDR3 comprises 16 residues. Deletions cut 5 bases from V and 1 base from J, with 17 bases between. Germline CDR1 reads MNHEY; CDR2 reads SVGAGI. Written as DNA, the CDR3 is TGTGCCAGCAGTCCCCAGGGACGTAAGGATAACTATGGCTACACCTTC. It yields the protein CASSPQGRKDNYGYTF.

This clonotype was counted only a few times. This rearrangement joins TRBV7-2 to TRBJ2-1; 9 nucleotides line up with TRBD1. In germline, CDR1 is SGHTA, CDR2 FQGNSA. The CDR3 loop spans 13 amino acids. The DNA for the CDR3 is TGTTCTAGTCGGGGGACAGGGAGGAATGAGCAGTTCTTC. It codes for CSSRGTGRNEQFF.

This clonotype came up a few times. The rearrangement joins TRBV29-1 to TRBJ2-3; TRBD2 aligns across 9 bases. CDR3 size: 15 residues. Losses at the gene ends were 4 bases for V and 0 bases for J; bases not matched to a gene: 5. From germline, CDR1 is SQVTM and CDR2 ANQGSEA. The CDR3 reads CSVGSSGTSTDTQYF. CDR3 sequence (DNA): TGCAGCGTTGGGTCTAGCGGGACGAGCACAGATACGCAGTATTTT.

J is TRBJ2-1 and V is TRBV6-5, with D possibly matching TRBD2 (6 bases). Trimming left V 6 bases short and J 0 bases short, with 15 bases between. Germline V CDR1 and CDR2: MNHEY, SVGAGI. The CDR3 extends over 16 amino acids. CDR3 DNA: TGTGCCAGCAGGTTGTTGGGACTGGCCTCCTACAATGAGCAGTTCTTC. It encodes CASRLLGLASYNEQFF.

The rearrangement links TRBV6-5 to TRBJ1-4, with D possibly matching TRBD1 (6 bases). Germline-derived CDR1 and CDR2 are MNHEY and SVGAGI. Trimming pared 4 bases from V and 4 bases from J, leaving 10 bases between. This CDR3 spans 14 amino acids. The CDR3 DNA is TGTGCCAGCAGTTTCGGACAGTTTAATGAAAAACTGTTTTTT. It translates to CASSFGQFNEKLFF.

This clonotype was observed a few times. The chain recombines TRBV4-3 with TRBJ2-4, with D perhaps TRBD1 (5 bases). CDR3 length: 18 residues. Looked up from germline, CDR1 is LGHNA and CDR2 is YSLEER. Trimming pared 2 bases from V and 0 bases from J, leaving 17 bases between. The CDR3 loop reads CASSQSRVVGLAKNIQYF. The CDR3, as DNA: TGCGCCAGCAGCCAAAGTCGGGTGGTGGGGCTAGCCAAAAACATTCAGTACTTC.

CDR3 region: CASSESSQAVGEEQYF. The CDR3 DNA reads TGTGCCAGCAGTGAATCTTCTCAAGCGGTAGGGGAGGAGCAGTACTTC. The V call is TRBV25-1, the J call TRBJ2-7; D is perhaps TRBD1 or TRBD2 (5 bases each). Trimming stripped 1 base from V and 7 bases from J, with 20 bases between. The CDR3 has 16 amino acids. The germline V gene encodes CDR1 MGHDK and CDR2 SYGVNS.

The V and J genes are TRBV3-1 and TRBJ2-7, with 8 nucleotides matching TRBD1. Germline CDR1 reads LGHDT; CDR2 reads YNNKEL (reference sequence). V lost 2 bases and J lost 4; bases outside the gene matches: 7. The length of the CDR3 is 15 residues. CDR3 sequence: CASSQTGQGYYEQYF. CDR3 DNA: TGTGCCAGCAGCCAAACAGGACAGGGATATTACGAGCAGTACTTC.

The J gene is TRBJ1-2, the V gene TRBV30, with 7 bases that match TRBD1. The CDR3 totals 14 residues. Trimming removed 0 bases from V and 4 bases from J; junction bases left unmatched: 5. From germline, CDR1 is GTSNPN and CDR2 SVGIG (reference sequence). This CDR3 is CAWSVGRTGYGYTF. CDR3 bases: TGTGCCTGGAGTGTGGGACGGACAGGCTATGGCTACACCTTC. Full variable domain (remainder filled in from reference TRBV30 and TRBJ1-2): SQTIHQWPATLVQPVGSPLSLECTVEGTSNPNLYWYRQAAGRGLQLLFYSVGIGQISSEVPQNLSASRPQDRQFILSSKKLLLSDSGFYLCAWSVGRTGYGYTFGSGTRLTVV.

The CDR3 loop reads CASGKTSGENNEQFF. CDR3 DNA sequence: TGTGCCAGCGGGAAAACTAGCGGGGAGAACAATGAGCAGTTCTTC. The chain links TRBV2 to TRBJ2-1, with 10 bases identical to TRBD2. The germline gives CDR1 SNHLY, CDR2 FYNNEI. This CDR3 comprises 15 residues. The ends lost 8 bases at V and 5 bases at J; junction bases unmatched: 9.

The chain has TRBV4-1 and TRBJ2-1, with 10 positions matching TRBD2. CDR3 size: 16 residues. Germline V CDR1 and CDR2: MGHRA, YSYEKL. After removal of 5 bases from V and 1 base from J, the junction contained 5 bases not matched to a gene. The CDR3 region has the DNA TGCGCCAGCAGCACCCTAGCGGGGGATTCCTACAATGAGCAGTTCTTC. Amino acid sequence: CASSTLAGDSYNEQFF.